The 16 T cell receptor beta chains below were found in one sample sequenced in a study of Ad26.COV2.S vaccination and SARS-CoV-2 variants. The treatment is: around 19 received Ad26.COV2.S at low or high dose, single or two shots; about five received placebo; per-sample allocation not given. The study sampled participants on day 63 after the first vaccine or placebo injection. Sequencing used immunoSEQ multiplex PCR; TCRdb keeps in-frame clones, though not all of them. The table lists 330,000 or so clones, roughly 88% of them singletons. The sequencing here drew on peripheral blood, taken in a trial of Ad26.COV2.S vaccine versus placebo. These receptors all come from a person aged 18-65 years who received the Ad26.COV2.S COVID-19 vaccine or a placebo.

This rearrangement joins TRBV28 to TRBJ1-5; the D gene is possibly TRBD1 (5 bases). CDR3 length: 16 amino acids. The V gene lost 1 base and the J gene lost 0 bases, with 10 bases spanning the gap. Germline assignment: CDR1 MDHEN and CDR2 SYDVKM. CDR3 loop: CASSLLAGDSNQPQHF. The CDR3 DNA reads TGTGCCAGCAGTTTATTGGCGGGGGATAGCAATCAGCCCCAGCATTTT.

This chain joins TRBV11-2 and TRBJ1-6; weak D call: TRBD1 (5 bases). The ends were cut back, 1 base at V and 9 bases at J, with 19 bases in the middle. Germline V gene lookup returns CDR1 SGHAT and CDR2 FQNNGV. The length of the CDR3 is 17 residues. CDR3 bases: TGTGCCAGCAGCTTAGTCGCAGGACTGGGGCTCAGTTCACCCCTCCACTTT. Translating gives CASSLVAGLGLSSPLHF.

The chain employs TRBV18 and TRBJ1-1; 7 positions match TRBD1. This CDR3 contains 15 residues. The germline gives CDR1 KGHSH, CDR2 LQKENI. V was clipped by 2 bases and J by 6 bases; unmatched bases: 9. The CDR3 DNA reads as TGTGCCAGCTCACCAAGCACAGGGGTGAGAGCTGAAGCTTTCTTT. As protein: CASSPSTGVRAEAFF.

The V gene is TRBV7-8, the J gene TRBJ1-2; D might be TRBD1 (6 bases). V was cut by 1 base and J by 2 bases, with 14 bases left in between. The CDR3 runs to 16 residues. Germline lookup yields CDR1 SGHVS and CDR2 FQNEAQ. This CDR3 is CASSLGRDTWNYGYTF. The CDR3 DNA sequence: TGTGCCAGCAGCTTAGGCAGGGACACCTGGAACTATGGCTACACCTTC.

The chain uses TRBV6-6 and TRBJ2-3, with 9 bases fitting TRBD2. Per germline, CDR1 MNHNY and CDR2 SVGAGI (reference sequence). The CDR3 runs 16 residues. The junction had 5 bases not matched to a gene; V was cut back by 2 bases and J by 2 bases. The CDR3 nucleotides are TGTGCCAGCAGTTACGCACTAGCGGGCGTCACAGATACGCAGTATTTT. Its translation: CASSYALAGVTDTQYF.

The chain uses TRBV19 and TRBJ1-2; no clear D gene. Trimming pared 3 bases from V and 8 bases from J, leaving 19 bases between. This CDR3 contains 15 residues. Germline lookup yields CDR1 LNHDA and CDR2 SQIVND (reference sequence). In nucleotides, the CDR3 is TGTGCCAGTAGTATCGATCACCTTCTCGCTGGCGGCTACACCTTC. Residues: CASSIDHLLAGGYTF.

Turning to this clone: Other nucleotide sequences in the sample specify the same CDR3. The chain uses TRBV6-2 or TRBV6-3 and TRBJ2-7, with TRBD2 as a possible D gene (5 bases). CDR1 is MNHEY, CDR2 SVGEGT, per germline. The CDR3 runs 13 residues. Trimming cost V 2 bases and J 4 bases, with 9 bases left between them. CDR3 DNA sequence: TGTGCCAGCAGTTACCGGACTGGGTACGAGCAGTACTTC. It yields the protein CASSYRTGYEQYF.

The CDR3 bases are TGCGCCAGCAGCTATGGACAGGCGAACTCACCCCTCCACTTT. This gives the protein CASSYGQANSPLHF. This chain uses TRBV5-1 with TRBJ1-6, with 7 bases aligning to TRBD1. Losses at the gene ends were 3 bases for V and 10 bases for J; bases not matched to a gene: 7. This CDR3 contains 14 residues. Germline V gene sequence: CDR1 SGHRS, CDR2 YFSETQ.

The chain uses TRBV25-1 and TRBJ1-1; D unclear. The germline V gene encodes CDR1 MGHDK and CDR2 SYGVNS. CDR3 length: 13 residues. Trimming pared 4 bases from V and 0 bases from J, leaving 6 bases between. Here the CDR3 DNA reads TGTGCCAGCAGTGCCTCAATGAACACTGAAGCTTTCTTT. This sequence encodes CASSASMNTEAFF.

The CDR3 region is CASSQELAGGDEQYF. CDR3 coding DNA: TGTGCCAGCAGTCAAGAACTAGCGGGGGGGGACGAGCAGTACTTC. V gene TRBV6-2 or TRBV6-3 combines with J gene TRBJ2-7, with 13 bases identical to TRBD2. This CDR3 region has 15 residues. With 5 bases clipped from V and 5 bases from J, the junction kept 6 bases outside the gene matches. Germline V CDR1 and CDR2: MNHEY, SVGEGT.

The chain links TRBV5-8 to TRBJ2-2; TRBD1 might be the D (8 bases). Looked up from germline, CDR1 is SGHTS and CDR2 is YDEGEE. Between the trimmed V and J ends, which lost 4 bases and 7 bases, there was a span of 17 bases. The length of the CDR3 is 15 residues. CDR3 in amino acids: CASSARGRERGELFF. The DNA for the CDR3 is TGTGCCAGCAGCGCCAGGGGGCGGGAGCGCGGGGAGCTGTTTTTT.

This clone was picked up one time. CDR3 sequence (DNA): TGCAGCGTTGAATTGGCTACCTACGAGCAGTACTTC. Protein sequence: CSVELATYEQYF. The V gene is TRBV29-1, the J gene TRBJ2-7, with D unclear. CDR1 and CDR2 (germline): SQVTM, ANQGSEA. This CDR3 is 12 amino acids long. Trimming shortened V by 2 bases and J by 2 bases, and 7 bases separated the two germline ends.

J is TRBJ1-1 and V is TRBV5-1; 8 bases align to TRBD1. This CDR3 is built from 15 residues. V gave up 3 bases and J gave up 1 base; unmatched junction bases: 5. CDR1 and CDR2 (germline): SGHRS, YFSETQ. This CDR3 reads CASSWDGQGNTEAFF. In DNA form, the CDR3 reads TGCGCCAGCAGCTGGGACGGACAGGGGAACACTGAAGCTTTCTTT. Combining the CDR3 with reference TRBV5-1 and TRBJ1-1 gives the whole variable domain KAGVTQTPRYLIKTRGQQVTLSCSPISGHRSVSWYQQTPGQGLQFLFEYFSETQRNKGNFPGRFSGRQFSNSRSEMNVSTLELGDSALYLCASSWDGQGNTEAFFGQGTRLTVV.

V gene TRBV5-6 combines with J gene TRBJ1-2; no clear D gene. The V gene's germline CDR1 is SGHDT and CDR2 YYEEEE. V shed 7 bases and J shed 6 bases, with 10 bases lying between them. The CDR3 loop spans 11 amino acids. The CDR3 bases are TGTGCCAGCGGATGGACCGATGGCTACACCTTC. This codes for CASGWTDGYTF.

J is TRBJ2-3 and V is TRBV28, with 9 nucleotides matching TRBD1. Germline CDR1 MDHEN, CDR2 SYDVKM. Trimming cost V 4 bases and J 1 base; bases outside gene matches: 3. The CDR3 is 15 residues long. DNA for the CDR3: TGTGCCAGCAGTTCTAGGGACAGGGGCACAGATACGCAGTATTTT. It encodes CASSSRDRGTDTQYF.

The chain uses TRBV29-1 and TRBJ2-1, with D tentatively TRBD2 (6 bases). CDR3 length: 12 residues. From germline, CDR1 is SQVTM and CDR2 ANQGSEA. Trimming removed 6 bases at V and 8 bases at J, with 14 bases between. The CDR3 nucleotides are TGCAGCGTCCGCGGGGTTGTACATGAGCAGTTCTTC. Translated: CSVRGVVHEQFF.